This T cell receptor beta chain was recorded in a study of CXCR3-negative and CXCR3-positive naive CD8 T cells. Study-wide results and caveats: Naive cells, whether CXCR3-negative or CXCR3-positive, had similar TRBV-TRBJ usage, while memory cells differed. Greater hydrophobicity was found in TRB CDR3s of CXCR3-positive naive cells than of CXCR3-negative naive cells.

The CDR3 length is 17 residues. Germline lookup yields CDR1 SGHDN and CDR2 FVKESK. Concerning this clonotype itself: Antigen: not known.

The libraries of TRB cDNA were constructed through 5' RACE using UMI labels. TCRdb re-called the 5' RACE reads and gives one entry per CDR3 protein, without DNA. This table lists about 89,000 distinct CDR3 sequences. Source material: naive CXCR3+ CD8+ T cells from blood. Subset specified: CD45RO-CCR7+CD27+CD95- naive CD8+ T cells expressing CXCR3 (TNR3+). The sequence was collected from a human donor in good health. Some clones in this sample may be carry-over from other donors' samples. This rearrangement joins TRBV14 to TRBJ2-1; without DNA, the TCRdb call of TRBD1 cannot be checked. CDR3 residues: CASSHQDWGPVGDEQFF.